Each of the 19 T cell receptor beta chains below was sequenced from the same sample in a study of CD8+ T cells in alopecia areata. cDNA prepared by RNA extraction and subsequent reverse transcription served as the template for sequencing. Measured with immunoSEQ multiplex PCR; TCRdb has only the in-frame clones, and not every one. Here the sample spans about 160,000 clones, more than 75% being singletons. Here the sequenced sample was CD8+ T cells sorted from blood, taken at week 0. The receptors here all came from a human donor with alopecia areata.

The chain has TRBV7-9 and TRBJ2-3; D not certain. Deletions cut 1 base from V and 3 bases from J, with 8 bases between. The length of the CDR3 is 14 residues. The V gene's germline CDR1 is SEHNR and CDR2 FQNEAQ (reference sequence). The CDR3: CASSLVEYTDTQYF. The DNA for the CDR3 is TGTGCCAGCAGCTTAGTTGAGTATACAGATACGCAGTATTTT.

Regarding this clone: Other nucleotide sequences from this sample produce the same CDR3. V gene TRBV29-1 combines with J gene TRBJ1-1; unclear D gene. V was cut by 3 bases and J by 5 bases, with 7 bases left in between. Germline CDR1 SQVTM, CDR2 ANQGSEA. The CDR3 totals 11 residues. CDR3 nucleotide sequence: TGCAGCGTTGAGGGGAGGACTGAAGCTTTCTTT. Its translation: CSVEGRTEAFF.

This clone was recorded once. This chain joins TRBV27 and TRBJ2-7; TRBD1 agrees at 9 bases. CDR1 and CDR2 (germline): MNHEY, SMNVEV (reference sequence). The J segment lost 3 bases and the V segment lost 6 bases, leaving 6 bases of the junction unmatched. The CDR3 spans 14 residues. CDR3 in amino acids: CASRQGQGYYEQYF. Here the CDR3 DNA reads TGTGCCAGCAGACAGGGACAGGGTTACTACGAGCAGTACTTC.

The chain employs TRBV7-9 and TRBJ2-1, with TRBD1 matching 8 bases. J lost 8 bases, V lost 0 bases, and 9 bases had no gene match. CDR1 SEHNR and CDR2 FQNEAQ come from the germline V gene (reference sequence). The CDR3 extends over 16 amino acids. CDR3 in DNA: TGTGCCAGCAGCTTAGCTGAGGTGACAGGGGCTTATGAGCAGTTCTTC. The encoded protein is CASSLAEVTGAYEQFF.

This chain connects TRBV30 to TRBJ2-5; D perhaps matches TRBD1 (6 bases). The germline CDR1 and CDR2 sequences are GTSNPN and SVGIG (reference sequence). With 0 bases removed from V and 3 bases from J, the gap between germline ends came to 14 bases. The CDR3 is 15 amino acids. CDR3 region: CAWSVLYREKETQYF. The DNA of the CDR3 is TGTGCCTGGAGTGTCCTCTACAGGGAAAAAGAGACCCAGTACTTC.

The chain joins TRBV5-4 to TRBJ2-7; TRBD2 might be the D (6 bases). The length of the CDR3 is 14 residues. The V and J ends lost 0 bases and 7 bases respectively, with 14 bases between them. The germline V gene encodes CDR1 SGHNT and CDR2 YYREEE (reference sequence). For the CDR3, the DNA is TGTGCCAGCAGCTTGGCACTGACCGGAGGGGAGCAGTACTTC. Its translation is CASSLALTGGEQYF.

CDR3 region: CSVGQGEFSEAFF. The CDR3, as DNA: TGCAGCGTTGGACAGGGGGAATTTTCTGAAGCTTTCTTT. The genes are TRBV29-1 and TRBJ1-1, with 9 bases that match TRBD1. From germline, CDR1 is SQVTM and CDR2 ANQGSEA. The CDR3 length is 13 residues. With V trimmed by 4 bases and J by 6 bases, 6 bases remained unmatched.

This chain joins TRBV4-1 and TRBJ2-7; D gene uncertain. The CDR3 runs to 13 residues. Germline-derived CDR1 and CDR2 are MGHRA and YSYEKL. The V end was cut by 1 base, the J end by 2 bases, with 6 bases between. CDR3 DNA: TGCGCCAGCAGCCAAGGGTCGCCCTACGAGCAGTACTTC. As protein: CASSQGSPYEQYF.

This clone turned up a few times. The chain links TRBV6-1 to TRBJ1-5; 10 bases map to TRBD1. Germline V gene data show CDR1 as MNHNS and CDR2 as SASEGT. This CDR3 is 18 amino acids long. Trimming took 2 bases from V and 7 from J; bases not matched to a gene: 14. As DNA, the CDR3 is TGTGCCAGCAGTGAATTTTTTGGGACAGGGGAATATAACCAGCCCCAGCATTTT. Translation gives CASSEFFGTGEYNQPQHF.

The J gene is TRBJ2-4, the V gene TRBV27, with TRBD2 as a possible D gene (5 bases). CDR1 MNHEY and CDR2 SMNVEV come from the germline V gene (reference sequence). This CDR3 is built from 13 residues. V dropped 4 bases and J dropped 7 bases, with 11 bases sitting between them. CDR3 residues: CASSYGESNIQYF. The CDR3 DNA reads TGTGCCAGCAGTTATGGGGAGTCCAACATTCAGTACTTC.

This chain links TRBV19 with TRBJ2-4; D is uncertain. This CDR3 is built from 12 residues. The germline gives CDR1 LNHDA, CDR2 SQIVND (reference sequence). The V end lost 10 bases, the J end lost 7 bases, and 14 bases lay between the germline ends. The CDR3 DNA reads as TGTGCCACCCTCGACCCGTGGAACATTCAGTACTTC. This codes for CATLDPWNIQYF.

This clone was observed a few times. V and J are TRBV10-2 and TRBJ2-5; D may correspond to TRBD1 or TRBD2 (5 bases each). Deletions cut 0 bases from V and 4 bases from J, with 12 bases between. The germline gives CDR1 WSHSY, CDR2 SAAADI. This CDR3 is built from 15 residues. CDR3 DNA sequence: TGCGCCAGCAGTGAGTCTTGGGGGTTAGGAGAGACCCAGTACTTC. It yields the protein CASSESWGLGETQYF.

The rearrangement links TRBV4-1 to TRBJ2-1; no clear D. Germline lookup yields CDR1 MGHRA and CDR2 YSYEKL. The CDR3 consists of 16 residues. Between the trimmed V and J ends, which lost 0 bases and 0 bases, there was a span of 9 bases. CDR3 residues: CASSQEPKISYNEQFF. CDR3 bases: TGCGCCAGCAGCCAAGAACCAAAGATCTCCTACAATGAGCAGTTCTTC.

The chain joins TRBV7-9 to TRBJ2-7; D is perhaps TRBD1 (7 bases). The CDR3 has 15 residues. Trimming left V 5 bases short and J 1 base short, with 15 bases between. In germline, CDR1 is SEHNR, CDR2 FQNEAQ (reference sequence). The DNA of the CDR3 is TGTGCCAGCAGCCACCAGGAGGGGGCTTCCTACGAGCAGTACTTC. Encoded protein: CASSHQEGASYEQYF. Complete variable domain (other parts from reference TRBV7-9 and TRBJ2-7): DTGVSQNPRHKITKRGQNVTFRCDPISEHNRLYWYRQTLGQGPEFLTYFQNEAQLEKSRLLSDRFSAERPKGSFSTLEIQRTEQGDSAMYLCASSHQEGASYEQYFGPGTRLTVT.

V and J are TRBV7-6 and TRBJ2-1; 13 bases align to TRBD2. CDR3 length: 19 residues. From germline, CDR1 is SGHVS and CDR2 FNYEAQ. Trimming at V came to 4 bases and at J to 0 bases, leaving 9 bases not matched to a gene. Here the CDR3 DNA reads TGTGCCAGCAGCTCTCCGGGACTAGCGGGGCCGAGCTCCTACAATGAGCAGTTCTTC. The encoded protein is CASSSPGLAGPSSYNEQFF.

The sample holds one count of this clone. V is TRBV2 and J is TRBJ1-1; D possibly corresponds to TRBD1 (5 bases). Germline CDR1 and CDR2: SNHLY and FYNNEI. Trimming removed 3 bases at V and 1 base at J, with 9 bases between. This CDR3 contains 14 residues. In nucleotides, the CDR3 is TGTGCCAGCAGTGAGGTCAGGGAGAACACTGAAGCTTTCTTT. Translating it yields CASSEVRENTEAFF.

The V and J genes are TRBV7-9 and TRBJ2-7; 10 bases line up with TRBD1. V lost 5 bases and J lost 3; bases outside the gene matches: 4. Germline loops: CDR1 SEHNR, CDR2 FQNEAQ (reference sequence). CDR3 size: 14 residues. The CDR3 protein is CASSGTGVHYEQYF. The CDR3 DNA sequence: TGTGCCAGCAGCGGGACAGGGGTTCACTACGAGCAGTACTTC.

J is TRBJ2-7 and V is TRBV10-2; no clear D. The germline V gene encodes CDR1 WSHSY and CDR2 SAAADI. The CDR3 totals 13 residues. The V gene lost 1 base and the J gene lost 5 bases, with 9 bases spanning the gap. The CDR3 loop reads CASSEFLTHEQYF. The CDR3 DNA is TGCGCCAGCAGTGAGTTCCTAACCCACGAGCAGTACTTC.

V and J are TRBV30 and TRBJ1-1; D possibly corresponds to TRBD1 (6 bases). Germline V gives CDR1 GTSNPN, CDR2 SVGIG (reference sequence). V gave up 0 bases and J gave up 1 base, with 9 bases separating them. CDR3 size: 14 residues. The CDR3 nucleotides read TGTGCCTGGAGTGTGGGGGCCGGGAACACTGAAGCTTTCTTT. The encoded protein is CAWSVGAGNTEAFF.